The present T cell receptor beta chain was sequenced within a study of blood T cell repertoires in COVID-19 (TCRdb year 2020). In terms of the full investigation: Collaborator samples came from the United States, Italy and Spain and covered acute and convalescent phases of COVID-19. Nearly every sample came with metadata listing a de-identified subject ID, COVID-19 status, age in years and sex. The dataset comprised deeply sampled blood TCRbeta repertoires from subjects exposed to, actively infected with, or recovered from COVID-19. The material from the prospective study consisted of cDNA or gDNA derived from T cells, B-cell-depleted T cells, or PBMCs. The samples were drawn from two sources: the first 160 participants of the ongoing ImmuneRACE study, and 1,000 to 1,500 subjects contributed by 6 global collaborators. HLA class I and class II types, where available, came from metadata supplied by the sample provider rather than from assay-based typing. The repertoires were released in a freely available public database meant as a resource for research on the immune response to SARS-CoV-2.

This clone has only a few counts. Its antigen is still unknown. No base qualities exist here, and no much larger clone lies one base off it. The immunoSEQ Assay, a bias-controlled multiplex PCR, was used to amplify TCRbeta CDR3 regions from genomic DNA. As for the authors' bioinformatics: The number of nucleated cells in each sample was estimated from the amplification of reference gene primers within the assay. To quantify the absolute abundance of each unique TCRbeta CDR3 rearrangement, sequence reads were collapsed and filtered. For each sample, productive Simpson clonality was calculated as the square root of Simpson's diversity index across productive rearrangements. TCRdb took this table from immuneACCESS and kept in-frame rearrangements with V and J called. Such tables lack part of the clones; where checked against another copy, unresolved V genes explain under half of the gap, and the rest is unexplained. For V, J and clone size, that table is used; D and trimming come from the DNA. For this sample the table gives over 85,000 clones, of which 80% to 90% were detected only once. The ten largest clones capture under 8% of the sample.

The collaborating institutions used their own protocols to collect whole blood in K2EDTA tubes. For TCRbeta analysis, collaborators shipped samples as frozen whole blood, isolated PBMCs, or DNA extracted from either of those sample types. Measured from the cysteine to the phenylalanine, the CDR3 is 18 residues long. Of the read, only the CDR3 DNA is kept; its 54 bases are in frame from base 1. CDR1 SGDLS and CDR2 YYNGEE are derived from the germline V gene. The junction shows trimming of 0 bases on V and 0 bases on J, plus 16 bases between the germline ends. Study-level results and caveats: The amount of clinical and demographic metadata varied by source and participant and was provided uncurated.

This sequence uses TRBV9 and TRBJ1-3, with TRBD1 as a weak D call on 5 bases. Sequenced material: peripheral blood. This sequence originates from a human donor with acute or convalescent COVID-19. The donor label of this sample is uncertain. The CDR3 in this case is CASSVASQEPDSGNTIYF. The sequence in DNA is TGTGCCAGCAGCGTAGCCTCACAGGAGCCCGACTCTGGAAACACCATATATTTT.